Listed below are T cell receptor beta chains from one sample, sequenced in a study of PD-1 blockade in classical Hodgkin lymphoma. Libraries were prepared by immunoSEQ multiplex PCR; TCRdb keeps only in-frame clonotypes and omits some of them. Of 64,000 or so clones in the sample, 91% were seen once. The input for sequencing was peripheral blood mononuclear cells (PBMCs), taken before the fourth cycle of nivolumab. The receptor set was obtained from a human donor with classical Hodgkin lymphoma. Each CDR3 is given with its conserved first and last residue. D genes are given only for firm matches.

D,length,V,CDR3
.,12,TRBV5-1,CASSLAEYGYTF
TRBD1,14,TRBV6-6,CASSSRPGTGEAFF
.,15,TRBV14,CASSQASWVYNEQFF
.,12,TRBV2,CASRGGPDTQYF
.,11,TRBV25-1,CASSVLETQYF
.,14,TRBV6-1,CASSVRDGAQTQYF
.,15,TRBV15,CATSRDQGTRLGYTF
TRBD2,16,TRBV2,CASSETSGSPGETQYF
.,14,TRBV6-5,CASSYAGGGSPLHF
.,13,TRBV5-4,CASSAQYEDTQYF
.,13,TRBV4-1,CASSQVLNTEAFF
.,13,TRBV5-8,CASSLEGGQPQHF
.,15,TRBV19,CASSPETGRSYGYTF
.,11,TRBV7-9,CASSLDSEQYF
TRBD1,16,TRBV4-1,CASSRGGQGARSPLHF
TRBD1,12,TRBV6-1,CASFWGQGQLFF
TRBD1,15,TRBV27,CASSSGQPGSQPQHF
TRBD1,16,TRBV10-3,CAISEMDRASRNEQFF
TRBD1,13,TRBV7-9,CASSSTGSYEQYF
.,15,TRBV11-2,CASSSRDTRNTEAFF
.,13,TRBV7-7,CASSLALNTEAFF
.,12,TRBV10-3,CAIGRRTGELFF
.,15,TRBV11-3,CASSATGDSTDTQYF
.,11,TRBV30,CAWKTSYEQYF
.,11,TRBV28,CASSLGQPQHF
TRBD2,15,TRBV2,CASGVAGGPENEQFF
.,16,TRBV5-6,CASSSLTRIGTGELFF
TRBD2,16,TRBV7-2,CASSLGQRGPTDTQYF
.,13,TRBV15,CAASTATFYGYTF